The T cell receptor (beta chain) described here comes from a study of T-cell reconstitution after alpha-beta-depleted transplantation in children. This CDR3 has 14 residues. Germline CDR1 and CDR2: DFQATT and SNEGSKA (reference sequence). Deletions cut 3 bases from V and 6 bases from J, with 15 bases between. Preparation of the TCRbeta library involved a method that used unique molecular identifiers. TCRdb used MiXCR to reprocess the PCR reads, holding one entry per CDR3 protein. The repertoire holds about a million distinct CDR3 sequences, with about 29% as singletons. This clonotype was detected many times. Antigen specificity is unknown. Study-wide results and caveats: T-cell counts and diversity at one year following transplant were attributed mainly to newly produced T cells. Where some patients showed high TCRbeta diversity at day 60, it came from recipient T cells and thymic progenitors that had survived.

The source was PBMCs, mostly from graft donor cells, collected 360 days after TCRalphabeta/CD19-depleted stem cell transplant. This chain connects TRBV20-1 to TRBJ2-1; D call uncertain. The receptor was derived from a boy under two years old who had a stem cell transplant for SCID, so the T cells may come from the graft donor. In nucleotides, the CDR3 is TGCAGTGCTAGGGCCACTGGACCTCTCAATGAGCAGTTCTTC. Amino acid sequence: CSARATGPLNEQFF.